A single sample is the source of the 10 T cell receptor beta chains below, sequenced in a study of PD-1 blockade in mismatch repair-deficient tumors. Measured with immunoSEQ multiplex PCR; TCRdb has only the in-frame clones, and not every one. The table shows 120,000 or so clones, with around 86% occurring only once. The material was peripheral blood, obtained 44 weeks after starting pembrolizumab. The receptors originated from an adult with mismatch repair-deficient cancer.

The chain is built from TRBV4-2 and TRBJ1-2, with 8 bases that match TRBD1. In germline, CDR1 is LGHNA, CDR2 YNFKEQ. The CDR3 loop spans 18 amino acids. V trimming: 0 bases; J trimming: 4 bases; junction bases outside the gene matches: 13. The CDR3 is CASSQEEFLTGASYGYTF. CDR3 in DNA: TGTGCCAGCAGCCAAGAGGAGTTCTTGACAGGGGCCTCCTATGGCTACACCTTC.

The DNA for the CDR3 is TGTGCCGCTGGGGGGCGGGAGGCCCCTTCTGAGCAGTTCTTC. This gives the protein CAAGGREAPSEQFF. The chain has TRBV6-6 and TRBJ2-1, with 8 bases aligning to TRBD2. The trim removed 11 bases at V and 9 bases at J, leaving 15 bases unmatched. CDR3 length: 14 residues. Germline V gives CDR1 MNHNY, CDR2 SVGAGI (reference sequence).

The chain's CDR3 is CASSSDYNEQFF. DNA for the CDR3: TGTGCCAGCAGCTCGGACTACAATGAGCAGTTCTTC. The chain carries TRBV11-2 and TRBJ2-1; no clear D. The CDR3 totals 12 residues. Germline V CDR1 and CDR2: SGHAT, FQNNGV. V dropped 4 bases and J dropped 3 bases, with 4 bases sitting between them.

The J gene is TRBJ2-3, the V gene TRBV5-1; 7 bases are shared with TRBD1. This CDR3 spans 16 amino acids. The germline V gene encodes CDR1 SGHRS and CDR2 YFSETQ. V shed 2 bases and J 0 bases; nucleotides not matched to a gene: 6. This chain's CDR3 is CASSLTTGISTDTQYF. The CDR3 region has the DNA TGCGCCAGCAGCTTAACGACAGGGATTAGCACAGATACGCAGTATTTT.

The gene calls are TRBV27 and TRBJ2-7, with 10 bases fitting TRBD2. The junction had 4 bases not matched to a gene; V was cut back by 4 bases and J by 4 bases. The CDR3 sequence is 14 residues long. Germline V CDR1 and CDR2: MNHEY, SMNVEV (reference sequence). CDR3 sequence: CASSSTTSGYEQYF. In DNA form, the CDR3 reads TGTGCCAGCAGTTCCACGACTAGCGGGTACGAGCAGTACTTC.

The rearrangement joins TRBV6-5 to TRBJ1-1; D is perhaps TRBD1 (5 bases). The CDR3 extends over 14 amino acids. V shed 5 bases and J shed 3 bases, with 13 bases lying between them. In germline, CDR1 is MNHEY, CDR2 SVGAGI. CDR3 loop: CASSPTGGDTEAFF. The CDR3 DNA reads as TGTGCCAGCAGTCCAACGGGGGGGGACACTGAAGCTTTCTTT.

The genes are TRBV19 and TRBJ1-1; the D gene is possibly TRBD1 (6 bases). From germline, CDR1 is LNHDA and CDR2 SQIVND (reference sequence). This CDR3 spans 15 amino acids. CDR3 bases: TGTGCGTCAATGAAAGGGGGGGGCCGGTACACTGAAGCTTTCTTT. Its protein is CASMKGGGRYTEAFF.

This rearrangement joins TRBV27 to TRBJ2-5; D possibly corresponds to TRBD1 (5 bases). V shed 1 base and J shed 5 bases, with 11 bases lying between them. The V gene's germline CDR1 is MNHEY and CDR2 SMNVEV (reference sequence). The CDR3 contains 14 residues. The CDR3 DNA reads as TGTGCCAGCAGTTTATTTCCAGGGTCCGAGACCCAGTACTTC. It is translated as CASSLFPGSETQYF.

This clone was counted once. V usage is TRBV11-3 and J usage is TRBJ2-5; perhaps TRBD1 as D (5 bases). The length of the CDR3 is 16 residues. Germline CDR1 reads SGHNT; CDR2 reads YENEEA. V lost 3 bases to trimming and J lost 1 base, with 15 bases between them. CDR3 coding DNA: TGTGCCAGCAGCTTCTTGGGGTGGGGCAGCCAAGAGACCCAGTACTTC. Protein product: CASSFLGWGSQETQYF.

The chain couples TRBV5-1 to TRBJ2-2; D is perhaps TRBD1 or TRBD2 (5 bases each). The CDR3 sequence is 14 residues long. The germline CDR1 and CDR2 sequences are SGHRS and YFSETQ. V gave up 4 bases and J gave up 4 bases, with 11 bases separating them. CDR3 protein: CASSRDGSTGELFF. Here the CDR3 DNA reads TGCGCCAGCAGCCGGGACGGCTCCACCGGGGAGCTGTTTTTT.